This TCR beta chain derives from a study of shared clonotypes between healthy human individuals. Comment on this clone: Other nucleotide sequences in the sample specify the same CDR3.

Data came from immunoSEQ multiplex PCR; TCRdb stores just in-frame clones and leaves some out. The table lists fewer than 400,000 clones, around two thirds of them singletons, with about 9.3% in the top ten. Germline V CDR1 and CDR2: LNHDA, SQIVND (reference sequence). V trimming: 5 bases; J trimming: 1 base; junction bases outside the gene matches: 2. CDR3 size: 15 residues. This sequence was found in a man under 40 in good health. The chain uses TRBV19 and TRBJ2-1, with 10 bases lining up with TRBD1. Sequenced material: memory CD4+ T cells sorted from blood. Subset here: CD45RA-negative fraction. The CDR3 sequence: CASSPDRGSYNEQFF. CDR3 nucleotides: TGTGCCAGTAGTCCGGACAGGGGGTCCTACAATGAGCAGTTCTTC. Full variable domain (missing parts from reference TRBV19 and TRBJ2-1): DGGITQSPKYLFRKEGQNVTLSCEQNLNHDAMYWYRQDPGQGLRLIYYSQIVNDFQKGDIAEGYSVSREKKESFPLTVTSAQKNPTAFYLCASSPDRGSYNEQFFGPGTRLTVL.